A single sample is the source of the 14 T cell receptor beta chains below, sequenced in a study of cytomegalovirus exposure and HLA in healthy donors. Use of 60 Vbeta and 13 Jbeta primers characterized the PCR. Clones were sequenced by immunoSEQ multiplex PCR, and TCRdb holds only the in-frame ones, with some missing. In the table there are approximately 160,000 clones, almost 85% of which are singletons. The material sequenced was PBMCs. The receptors shown here come from a boy younger than 10 in good health and CMV-seronegative.

The CDR3 DNA follows: TGCGCCAGCAGTGAGCTGGGGGGGGGAGGCTACACCTTC. Its protein is CASSELGGGGYTF. The chain is built from TRBV10-2 and TRBJ1-2; the D gene is possibly TRBD1 (5 bases). V lost 2 bases, J lost 8 bases, and 12 bases lay in between. The germline CDR1 and CDR2 sequences are WSHSY and SAAADI. This CDR3 has 13 residues.

The chain recombines TRBV5-3 with TRBJ2-5; the D gene is possibly TRBD1 (6 bases). TRBV5-3 belongs to the ORF category, with a function that is uncertain. The V end lost 0 bases, the J end lost 5 bases, and 11 bases lay between the germline ends. This CDR3 has 14 amino acids. CDR3 sequence reads: CARSLVGGGETQYF. The CDR3 DNA reads as TGTGCCAGAAGCTTGGTTGGGGGCGGGGAGACCCAGTACTTC.

J is TRBJ2-7 and V is TRBV6-5; 7 bases line up with TRBD1. The CDR3 spans 15 residues. Germline CDR1 reads MNHEY; CDR2 reads SVGAGI. The V and J ends lost 0 bases and 2 bases, in that order; junction bases with no gene match: 4. The CDR3 DNA follows: TGTGCCAGCAGTTACTCCGGGACAGTACCCTACGAGCAGTACTTC. Translated, it gives CASSYSGTVPYEQYF.

As DNA, the CDR3 is TGTGCCAGCTCCCGCGGACAGGCTGGGGCCAACGTCCTGACTTTC. Amino acid sequence: CASSRGQAGANVLTF. This rearrangement joins TRBV18 to TRBJ2-6; 7 bases are a match to TRBD1. This CDR3 is built from 15 residues. The V and J ends lost 6 bases and 2 bases, in that order; junction bases with no gene match: 4. Germline CDR1 is KGHSH and CDR2 is LQKENI.

The rearrangement joins TRBV5-1 to TRBJ2-3, with 15 bases lining up with TRBD2. Germline V gives CDR1 SGHRS, CDR2 YFSETQ. The CDR3 contains 18 residues. Losses at the gene ends were 4 bases for V and 1 base for J; bases not matched to a gene: 7. CDR3 in amino acids: CASSPGLAGGPGTDTQYF. The DNA for the CDR3 is TGCGCCAGCAGCCCTGGACTAGCGGGAGGGCCCGGCACAGATACGCAGTATTTT.

The V and J genes are TRBV5-6 and TRBJ1-6; D is uncertain. The CDR3 runs to 15 residues. The ends were cut back, 0 bases at V and 1 base at J, with 5 bases in the middle. Germline V gene lookup returns CDR1 SGHDT and CDR2 YYEEEE. The CDR3 is CASSLVGSYNSPLHF. The CDR3 DNA reads TGTGCCAGCAGCTTGGTCGGTTCCTATAATTCACCCCTCCACTTT.

This clone occurred a few times. The CDR3 sequence is CASGQGLHQPQHF. CDR3 in DNA: TGTGCCAGTGGACAGGGGTTGCATCAGCCCCAGCATTTT. The rearrangement uses TRBV19 and TRBJ1-5; 9 bases match TRBD1. The germline V gene encodes CDR1 LNHDA and CDR2 SQIVND (reference sequence). The V segment lost 8 bases and the J segment 5 bases; nucleotides outside the gene matches: 4. The CDR3 consists of 13 residues.

The chain's CDR3 is CASSERSSGNTIYF. The CDR3, as DNA: TGTGCCAGCAGTGAGAGGAGCTCTGGAAACACCATATATTTT. The chain joins TRBV6-1 to TRBJ1-3, with D unclear. Between the trimmed V and J ends, which lost 3 bases and 0 bases, there was a span of 6 bases. CDR1 is MNHNS, CDR2 SASEGT, per germline. The CDR3 is 14 amino acids.

The chain's CDR3 is CASSIGGSGGDTQYF. The CDR3 region has the DNA TGTGCCAGTAGTATCGGTGGGAGCGGGGGAGATACGCAGTATTTT. This chain links TRBV19 with TRBJ2-3, with 8 nucleotides matching TRBD2. Trimming removed 3 bases from V and 5 bases from J; junction bases left unmatched: 7. This CDR3 comprises 15 residues. Looked up from germline, CDR1 is LNHDA and CDR2 is SQIVND (reference sequence).

This chain joins TRBV2 and TRBJ1-3, with D maybe TRBD1 (5 bases). Germline lookup yields CDR1 SNHLY and CDR2 FYNNEI. V lost 6 bases to trimming and J lost 3 bases, with 18 bases between them. The CDR3 length is 16 residues. The CDR3 DNA is TGTGCCAGCAGGAGATTTAGGACCCAGGGTGGAAACACCATATATTTT. Its translation: CASRRFRTQGGNTIYF.

This chain joins TRBV28 and TRBJ1-1; D gene uncertain. The CDR3 loop spans 13 amino acids. Germline lookup yields CDR1 MDHEN and CDR2 SYDVKM. Trimming removed 3 bases from V and 11 bases from J, with 16 bases in between. The CDR3 protein is CASSFPRPGFAFF. In DNA, the CDR3 is TGTGCCAGCAGTTTTCCCCGGCCCGGGTTCGCTTTCTTT.

The chain couples TRBV18 to TRBJ2-2, with D possibly TRBD1 on 5 matching bases. The CDR3 is 16 residues long. Deletions cut 0 bases from V and 1 base from J, with 9 bases between. Germline V CDR1 and CDR2: KGHSH, LQKENI. Here the CDR3 reads CASSPPNTGNTGELFF. DNA of the CDR3: TGTGCCAGCTCACCACCGAATACAGGGAACACCGGGGAGCTGTTTTTT.

The chain links TRBV11-2 to TRBJ1-5; TRBD1 matches at 8 bases. Trimming removed 4 bases from V and 3 bases from J; junction bases left unmatched: 5. This CDR3 region has 15 residues. Per germline, CDR1 SGHAT and CDR2 FQNNGV. CDR3 nucleotide sequence: TGTGCCAGCAGCTGGACAGGGTCAGCCAATCAGCCCCAGCATTTT. This encodes CASSWTGSANQPQHF.

The chain combines TRBV9 with TRBJ2-1; the match to TRBD2 covers 10 bases. CDR1 SGDLS and CDR2 YYNGEE come from the germline V gene. V shed 5 bases and J 5 bases; nucleotides not matched to a gene: 7. The length of the CDR3 is 15 residues. DNA for the CDR3: TGTGCCAGCAGTACTACTAGCGGGACACACAATGAGCAGTTCTTC. Its translation: CASSTTSGTHNEQFF.